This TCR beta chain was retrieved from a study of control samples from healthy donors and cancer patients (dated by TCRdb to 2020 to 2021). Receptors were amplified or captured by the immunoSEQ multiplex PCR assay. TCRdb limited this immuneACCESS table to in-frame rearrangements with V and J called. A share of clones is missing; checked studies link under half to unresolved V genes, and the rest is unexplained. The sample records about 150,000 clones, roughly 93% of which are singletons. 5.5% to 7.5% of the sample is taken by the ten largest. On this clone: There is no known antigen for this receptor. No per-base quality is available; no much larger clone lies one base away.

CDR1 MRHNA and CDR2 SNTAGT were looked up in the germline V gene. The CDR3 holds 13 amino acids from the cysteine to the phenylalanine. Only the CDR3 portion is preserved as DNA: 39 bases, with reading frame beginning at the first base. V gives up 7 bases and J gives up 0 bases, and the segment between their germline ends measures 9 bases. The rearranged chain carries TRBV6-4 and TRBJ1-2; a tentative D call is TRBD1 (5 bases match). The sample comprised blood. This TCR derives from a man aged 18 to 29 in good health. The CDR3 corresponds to CASTGGANYGYTF. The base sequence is TGTGCCAGCACAGGAGGGGCTAACTATGGCTACACCTTC.